Listed below are T cell receptor beta chains from one sample, sequenced in a study of CD8+CD57+ T cells in acquired aplastic anemia. Each CDR3 protein is one row after TCRdb ran MiXCR on the reads. The table includes roughly 190,000 distinct CDR3 sequences, around 50% detected once. The sample consisted of sorted CD4+, CD8+, or CD8+CD57+ T cells (not recorded which) from PBMCs. The origin of the receptors is a human donor in good health, serving as a control. Both conserved end residues are part of each CDR3. A D gene is named only where the DNA matches it firmly. The listing skips clone size in some rows; elsewhere it reads once, few, many or a size class.

D	V	size	J	DNA	CDR3
TRBD1	TRBV10-3	many	TRBJ1-1	TGTGCCATCAGGGTGACAGGGGACGGGAACACTGAAGCTTTCTTT	CAIRVTGDGNTEAFF
.	TRBV25-1	.	TRBJ2-3	TGTGCCAGCAGTTGGGCAGATACGCAGTATTTT	CASSWADTQYF
.	TRBV6-5	many	TRBJ1-6	TGTGCCAGCAGCACAACAGGGTTAGGTTCACCCCTCCACTTT	CASSTTGLGSPLHF
TRBD2	TRBV6-2/TRBV6-3	many	TRBJ2-1	TGTGCCACCGATAGCGGGGGGGCCATTAATGAGCAGTTCTTC	CATDSGGAINEQFF
.	TRBV2	once	TRBJ1-6	TGTGCCAGCAGGTCGGACACCATTAATTCACCCCTCCACTTT	CASRSDTINSPLHF
.	TRBV5-5	many	TRBJ1-2	TGTGCCAGCAGCTTCCGGGCTCCCTTCAACTATGGCTACACCTTC	CASSFRAPFNYGYTF
TRBD1	TRBV9	many	TRBJ2-3	TGTGCCAGCAGCGTTAGCACGACAGGGGCAGATACGCAGTATTTT	CASSVSTTGADTQYF
.	TRBV29-1	.	TRBJ1-2	TGCAGCGTTGAATTCAGGGATGGCTACACCTTC	CSVEFRDGYTF
TRBD1	TRBV10-2	few	TRBJ2-6	TGCGCCAGCAACGCCGGGACAGGGGTCTCTGGGGCCAACGTCCTGACTTTC	CASNAGTGVSGANVLTF
.	TRBV20-1	.	TRBJ1-2	TGCAGTGCTATTAGGCAGACCTATGGCTACACCTTC	CSAIRQTYGYTF
TRBD1	TRBV7-2	many	TRBJ1-6	TGTGCCAGCAGCACAAAGCGGGACAGCTATTCACCCCTCCACTTT	CASSTKRDSYSPLHF
TRBD2	TRBV16	.	TRBJ2-7	TGTGCCAGCATGAGCGGGAGGTTCACTACTACGAGGCAGTACTTC	CASMSGRFTTTRQYF
.	TRBV25-1	.	TRBJ2-7	TGTGCCAGCAGTGAATTTGGTGGGAGCTCCTACGAGCAGTACTTC	CASSEFGGSSYEQYF
TRBD1	TRBV14	many	TRBJ2-7	TGTGCCAGCAGCCAGGAGGATGGCGCAGGGGGAAGCTCCTACGAGCAGTACTTC	CASSQEDGAGGSSYEQYF
.	TRBV18	many	TRBJ2-5	TGTGCCAGCTCACCGACAACATTACAAGAGACCCAGTACTTC	CASSPTTLQETQYF
TRBD1	TRBV5-1	many	TRBJ2-1	TGCGCCAGCAGCTTCCCCGGGACAGCCTCCTACAATGAGCAGTTCTTC	CASSFPGTASYNEQFF
.	TRBV5-1	.	TRBJ2-2	TGCGCCAGCCGCCAGGGGACGGGTAACACCGGGGAGCTGTTTTTT	CASRQGTGNTGELFF
TRBD1	TRBV10-2	few	TRBJ1-1	TGCGCCAGCAACGCCGGGACAGGGGAAAGCACTGAAGCTTTCTTT	CASNAGTGESTEAFF
TRBD1	TRBV11-3	once	TRBJ1-1	TGTGCCAGCAGCCAAGGACAGGGGGAACAAGAAGCTTTCTTT	CASSQGQGEQEAFF
TRBD2	TRBV7-3	.	TRBJ2-7	TGTGCCAGCAGCCGCCTAGGACTAGCGGGTTCCTACGAGCAGTACTTC	CASSRLGLAGSYEQYF
.	TRBV5-1	many	TRBJ1-3	TGCGCCAGCAGCTTGGTGGGGGTGCCTGGAAACACCATATATTTT	CASSLVGVPGNTIYF
.	TRBV9	.	TRBJ2-7	TGTGCCAGCAGCCCCTCCCCAGGGGACGAGCAGTACTTC	CASSPSPGDEQYF
TRBD1	TRBV25-1	.	TRBJ2-7	TGTGCCAGCAGCGAGGGACAGGGGGCTTACTACGAGCAGTACTTC	CASSEGQGAYYEQYF
.	TRBV9	few	TRBJ1-2	TGTGCCAGCAGCGTTGTGCAGCCAGGAAACTATGGCTACACCTTC	CASSVVQPGNYGYTF
TRBD1	TRBV24-1	.	TRBJ1-2	TGTGCCACCAGTGACCCAACAGGGGAGGACTATGGCTACACCTTC	CATSDPTGEDYGYTF
.	TRBV7-9	.	TRBJ1-6	TGTGCCAGCAGTTTTAGGAAGGACATCCTTCACTCACCCCTCCACTTT	CASSFRKDILHSPLHF
.	TRBV7-2	many	TRBJ1-3	TGTGCCAGCAGCTTAGCGGGTTCGGGAAACACCATATATTTT	CASSLAGSGNTIYF
TRBD1	TRBV5-1	.	TRBJ1-4	TGCGCCAGCAGCTTGTACGGGACAGTGGGGGAAAAACTGTTTTTT	CASSLYGTVGEKLFF